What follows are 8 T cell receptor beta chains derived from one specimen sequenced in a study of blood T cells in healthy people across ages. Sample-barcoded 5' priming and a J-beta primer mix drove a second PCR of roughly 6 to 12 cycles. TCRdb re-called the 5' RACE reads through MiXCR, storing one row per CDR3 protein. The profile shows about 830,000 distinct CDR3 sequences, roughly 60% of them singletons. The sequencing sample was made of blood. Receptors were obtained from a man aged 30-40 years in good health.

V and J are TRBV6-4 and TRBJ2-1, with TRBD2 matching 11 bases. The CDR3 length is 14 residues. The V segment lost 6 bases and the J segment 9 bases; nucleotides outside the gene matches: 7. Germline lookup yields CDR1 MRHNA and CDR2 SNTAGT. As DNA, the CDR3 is TGTGCCAGCAGCCCTCTAGCGGGGGGACGTGAGCAGTTCTTC. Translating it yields CASSPLAGGREQFF.

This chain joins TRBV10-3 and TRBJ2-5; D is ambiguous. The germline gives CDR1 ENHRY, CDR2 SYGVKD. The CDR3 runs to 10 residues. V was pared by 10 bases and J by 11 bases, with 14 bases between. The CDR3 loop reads CATMEVEQYF. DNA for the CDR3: TGTGCCACCATGGAAGTTGAGCAGTACTTC.

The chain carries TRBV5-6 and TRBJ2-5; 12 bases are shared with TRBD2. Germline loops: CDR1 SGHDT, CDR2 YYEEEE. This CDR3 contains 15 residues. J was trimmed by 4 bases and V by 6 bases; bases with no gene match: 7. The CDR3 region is CASTELAGGPETQYF. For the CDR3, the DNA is TGTGCCAGCACCGAACTAGCGGGGGGCCCAGAGACCCAGTACTTC.

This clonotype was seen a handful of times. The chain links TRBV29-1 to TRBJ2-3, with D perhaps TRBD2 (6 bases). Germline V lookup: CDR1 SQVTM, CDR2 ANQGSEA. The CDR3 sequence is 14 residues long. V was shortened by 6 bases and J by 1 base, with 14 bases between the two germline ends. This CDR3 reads CSVALGGGTDTQYF. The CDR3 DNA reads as TGCAGCGTAGCGTTGGGGGGAGGCACAGATACGCAGTATTTT.

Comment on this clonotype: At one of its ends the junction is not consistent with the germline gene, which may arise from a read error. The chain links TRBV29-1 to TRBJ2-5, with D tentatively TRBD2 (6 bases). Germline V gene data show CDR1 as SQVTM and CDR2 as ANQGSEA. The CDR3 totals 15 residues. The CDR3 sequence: CSAEDRLANQETQYF. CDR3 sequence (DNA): TGCAGCGCTGAAGATCGTCTAGCGAATCAAGAGACCCAGTACTTC.

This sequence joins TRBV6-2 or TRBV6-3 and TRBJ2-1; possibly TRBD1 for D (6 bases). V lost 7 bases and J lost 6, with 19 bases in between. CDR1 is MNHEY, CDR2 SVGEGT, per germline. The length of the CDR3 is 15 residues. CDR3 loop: CASIDPAAGANEQFF. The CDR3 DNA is TGTGCCAGCATCGACCCGGCGGCAGGGGCCAATGAGCAGTTCTTC.

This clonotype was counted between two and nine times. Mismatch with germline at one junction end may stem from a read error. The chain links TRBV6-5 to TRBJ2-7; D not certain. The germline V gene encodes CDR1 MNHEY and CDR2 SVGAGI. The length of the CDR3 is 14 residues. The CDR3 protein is CASSYGRTGYEQYF. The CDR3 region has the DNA TGCGCCAGCAGTTACGGTAGAACGGGCTACGAGCAGTACTTC.

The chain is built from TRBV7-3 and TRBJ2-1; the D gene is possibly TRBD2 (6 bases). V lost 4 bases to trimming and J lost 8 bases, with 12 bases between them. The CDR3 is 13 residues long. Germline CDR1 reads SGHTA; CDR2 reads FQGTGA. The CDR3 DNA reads TGTGCCAGCAGCTCGTCCTGGGGGGATGAGCAGTTCTTC. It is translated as CASSSSWGDEQFF.